The present TCR beta chain was sequenced within a study of neurological immune-mediated disorders. This clonotype was recorded many times. This CDR3 is built from 14 residues. Germline-derived CDR1 and CDR2 are ENHRY and SYGVKD. With 5 bases removed from V and 3 bases from J, the gap between germline ends came to 11 bases. The cDNA was generated by 5'RACE with 10-nucleotide random UMIs. TCRdb redid the calling of the 5' RACE reads with MiXCR, one entry per CDR3 protein. The sample yields tens of thousands of distinct CDR3 sequences, more than 9% seen once. The sequenced sample consisted of CD4+ T cells from blood. The source is a woman aged 25-40 years with HTLV-1-associated myelopathy (HAM/TSP). The rearrangement joins TRBV10-3 to TRBJ1-3; the D gene is possibly TRBD1 (6 bases). CDR3 bases: TGTGCCATCAGTTCGGACAGCCGTGGAAACACCATATATTTT. This encodes CAISSDSRGNTIYF.